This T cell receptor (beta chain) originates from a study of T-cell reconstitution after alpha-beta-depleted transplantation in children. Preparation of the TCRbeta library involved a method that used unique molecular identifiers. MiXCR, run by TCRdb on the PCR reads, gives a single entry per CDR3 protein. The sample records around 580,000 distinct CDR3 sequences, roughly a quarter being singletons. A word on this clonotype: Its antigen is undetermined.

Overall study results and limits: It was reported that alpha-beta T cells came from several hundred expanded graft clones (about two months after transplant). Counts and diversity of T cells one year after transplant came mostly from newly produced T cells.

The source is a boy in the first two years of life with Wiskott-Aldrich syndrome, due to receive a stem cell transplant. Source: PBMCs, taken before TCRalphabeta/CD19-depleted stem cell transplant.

As DNA, the CDR3 is TGTGCCAGCAGTAAATCCGGGACAGGGGGGTACGAGCAGTACTTC. Translating it yields CASSKSGTGGYEQYF. V usage is TRBV12-3 or TRBV12-4 and J usage is TRBJ2-7; 11 nucleotides line up with TRBD1. The CDR3 consists of 15 residues. J lost 4 bases, V lost 5 bases, and 7 bases had no gene match.